This T cell receptor beta chain was sequenced during a study of T cells in Graves' hyperthyroidism and ophthalmopathy. About the research overall: Peripheral blood was drawn at first diagnosis, prior to all treatment.

Whole-study findings and limits: Blood shared most expanded thyroid clonotypes above 0.001.

V lost 6 bases and J 7 bases, leaving 18 bases between the germline ends. CDR1 is MNHNS and CDR2 is SASEGT in the germline V gene. CDR3 length: 14 residues. The authors took PBMCs from roughly 9.7 ml fresh peripheral blood. Researchers amplified the TCR beta CDR3 regions from RNA transcripts. A first-round RT-PCR of the TCR CDR3 used the HTBI primer set. One entry per CDR3 protein results from TCRdb running MiXCR on the multiplex PCR reads. Here the sample spans about 210,000 distinct CDR3 sequences, approximately 16% being singletons. With regard to this clonotype: Its antigen is still unknown.

V and J are TRBV6-1 and TRBJ1-2; a weak D match, TRBD1 (6 bases). This sequence was found in a man between 35 and 55 years old with Graves' hyperthyroidism. Sequenced sample: blood. The CDR3 here is CASRKQGSLIGYTF. In DNA form, the CDR3 reads TGTGCCAGCAGAAAACAGGGAAGCTTAATTGGCTACACCTTC.